This entry is about one T cell receptor beta chain. Antigen specificity is unknown. CDR3 size: 22 residues. V gave up 4 bases and J gave up 0 bases; unmatched junction bases: 25. CDR1 and CDR2 from the germline V gene are GTSNPN and SVGIG (reference sequence). These data originate in a study of radiotherapy plus CTLA-4 blockade in lung cancer. For the study at large: Patients showed objective responses in 15% to 20% of cases and disease control in roughly 30%. Study-wide results and caveats: Researchers report tumor-derived TCR clones expanding in blood after radiotherapy plus ipilimumab. Interferon-beta, together with early blood T cell clone dynamics, reportedly best predicted response.

Produced via immunoSEQ multiplex PCR; TCRdb's table is partial and in-frame only. The sample carries about 68,000 clones, 70% to 85% recorded once. Ipilimumab CTLA-4 blockade and focal radiation were given to patients with chemo-refractory metastatic non-small-cell lung cancer. This rearrangement joins TRBV30 to TRBJ2-1; 9 bases are a match to TRBD1. The sequence derives from a human donor with non-small cell lung cancer who had a complete response to radiotherapy plus ipilimumab. The sequences come from peripheral blood, collected from a patient treated with radiotherapy plus ipilimumab. CDR3 sequence reads: CAWKRGTGLITRDQSSYNEQFF. In DNA, the CDR3 is TGTGCCTGGAAGAGAGGGACAGGGCTCATTACCCGGGACCAGAGCTCCTACAATGAGCAGTTCTTC.